This T cell receptor (beta chain) emerged from a study of T cell changes during pregnancy in multiple sclerosis. TCRdb's copy holds only in-frame clones and misses some; the assay was immunoSEQ multiplex PCR. Among around 57,000 clones, roughly nine tenths were seen once, and the ten largest hold 2% to 3%. Losses at the gene ends were 3 bases for V and 8 bases for J; bases not matched to a gene: 5. From germline, CDR1 is SGHRS and CDR2 YFSETQ. CDR3 length equals 14 residues. The TCR was taken from a female donor with multiple sclerosis, enrolled in a pregnancy study. The V call is TRBV5-1, the J call TRBJ1-4; 9 bases map to TRBD1. Sequences were derived from peripheral blood, sampled in the first trimester of pregnancy. CDR3 sequence (DNA): TGCGCCAGCAGCTCGGGACAGGGATTGGAAAAACTGTTTTTT. It codes for CASSSGQGLEKLFF.